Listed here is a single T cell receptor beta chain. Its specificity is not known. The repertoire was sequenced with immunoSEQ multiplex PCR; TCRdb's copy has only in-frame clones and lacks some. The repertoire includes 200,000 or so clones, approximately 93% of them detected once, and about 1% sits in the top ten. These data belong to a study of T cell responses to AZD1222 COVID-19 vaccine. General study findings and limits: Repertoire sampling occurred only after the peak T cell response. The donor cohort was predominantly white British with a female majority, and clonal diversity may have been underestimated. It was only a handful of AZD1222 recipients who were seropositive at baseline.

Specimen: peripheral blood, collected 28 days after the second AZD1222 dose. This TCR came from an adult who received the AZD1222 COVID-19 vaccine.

This CDR3 is CASSQPGVGVTVQYF. The CDR3 DNA reads as TGTGCCAGCAGCCAACCGGGGGTGGGGGTTACGGTGCAGTACTTC. The rearrangement joins TRBV3-1 (or the pseudogene TRBV3-2) to TRBJ2-7; D may be TRBD2 (6 bases). The CDR3 consists of 15 residues. Per the germline V gene, CDR1 is LGHDT and CDR2 is YNNKEL (reference sequence). The V and J ends lost 2 bases and 9 bases respectively, with 20 bases between them.